This T cell receptor beta chain appears in the sequencing data of a study of T cell repertoires in cytomegalovirus infection. V was pared by 6 bases and J by 10 bases, with 9 bases of the junction left unmatched. The germline CDR1 and CDR2 sequences are MDHEN and SYDVKM. This CDR3 comprises 13 residues. MiXCR was run by TCRdb on the reads, yielding one entry per CDR3 protein. The table lists 230,000 or so distinct CDR3 sequences, 15% to 20% of them singletons. Sequenced input: CD8+ T cells from PBMCs. This sequence originates from a human donor in good health (CMV status not recorded). Some clones in this sample may be carry-over from other donors' samples. The chain is built from TRBV28 and TRBJ2-1; 7 bases match TRBD1. This chain's CDR3 is CASRLTGYREQFF. CDR3 nucleotides: TGTGCCAGCAGACTGACAGGGTACCGCGAGCAGTTCTTC.